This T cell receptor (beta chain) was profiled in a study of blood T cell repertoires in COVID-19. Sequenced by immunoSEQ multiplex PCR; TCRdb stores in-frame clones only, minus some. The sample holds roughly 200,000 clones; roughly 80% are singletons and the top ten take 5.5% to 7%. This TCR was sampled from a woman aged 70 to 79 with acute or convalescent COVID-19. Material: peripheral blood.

For the CDR3, the DNA is TGTGCCAGCAGCGTGACGGGACTAGGGGCAGAGACCCAGTACTTC. It specifies CASSVTGLGAETQYF. The V and J genes are TRBV7-9 and TRBJ2-5, with 8 bases that match TRBD2. CDR3 length equals 15 residues. V shed 5 bases, J shed 4 bases, and the junction held 9 bases outside the gene matches. CDR1 SEHNR and CDR2 FQNEAQ come from the germline V gene (reference sequence).